The rows below give T cell receptor beta chains drawn from one sample of a study of radiation and T cells in renal cell carcinoma. The method was immunoSEQ multiplex PCR; TCRdb's version includes in-frame clones alone and lacks a portion of them. The table shows approximately 100,000 clones, with 86% occurring only once. The sample in question was blood, obtained from a patient whose treatment included radiotherapy and nephrectomy. Receptors were obtained from a man aged 50 to 60 with renal cell carcinoma. Both conserved end residues are part of each CDR3. Fields, in order: CDR3 DNA, CDR3 protein, V gene, D gene, clone size, J gene. D genes are given only for firm matches. Expanded clones get a size class; other rows say once, few or many, or leave the size out.

cdr3_nt: TGTGCCAGTAGGGGGAGCAATCAGCCCCAGCATTTT
cdr3_aa: CASRGSNQPQHF
v_call: TRBV19
d_call: .
clone_size: .
j_call: TRBJ1-5

cdr3_nt: TGTGCCAGCAGCTTAGAGGGTCCCTCCTACAATGAGCAGTTCTTC
cdr3_aa: CASSLEGPSYNEQFF
v_call: TRBV7-6
d_call: .
clone_size: .
j_call: TRBJ2-1

cdr3_nt: TGTGCCAGCAGCTTTTCGACAGGAACCTACGAGCAGTACTTC
cdr3_aa: CASSFSTGTYEQYF
v_call: TRBV7-9
d_call: .
clone_size: .
j_call: TRBJ2-7

cdr3_nt: TGTGCCAGCAGTGCCGCGGGGGCTAACTATGGCTACACCTTC
cdr3_aa: CASSAAGANYGYTF
v_call: TRBV6-5
d_call: .
clone_size: .
j_call: TRBJ1-2

cdr3_nt: TGTGCCACCCTGGGACTAGCGGGAGATACGCAGTATTTT
cdr3_aa: CATLGLAGDTQYF
v_call: TRBV6-1
d_call: TRBD2
clone_size: .
j_call: TRBJ2-3

cdr3_nt: TGTGCCAGCAGCGTAGCCGACAGGGCCCATACCACCTTC
cdr3_aa: CASSVADRAHTTF
v_call: TRBV9
d_call: TRBD1
clone_size: .
j_call: TRBJ1-2

cdr3_nt: TGCGCCAGCAGCTTGGGGGGGAACACCGGGGAGCTGTTTTTT
cdr3_aa: CASSLGGNTGELFF
v_call: TRBV5-1
d_call: .
clone_size: .
j_call: TRBJ2-2

cdr3_nt: TGTGCCAGCAGCCCAAACAGGCGAGATACGCAGTATTTT
cdr3_aa: CASSPNRRDTQYF
v_call: TRBV7-2
d_call: .
clone_size: .
j_call: TRBJ2-3

cdr3_nt: TGTGCCAGCAGTTTTGCAGGAGGGCCGGGAAATGAGCAGTTCTTC
cdr3_aa: CASSFAGGPGNEQFF
v_call: TRBV28
d_call: .
clone_size: .
j_call: TRBJ2-1

cdr3_nt: TGTGCCAGCAGTCCAAGGATAGGGCGGTGGCAGCCCCAGCATTTT
cdr3_aa: CASSPRIGRWQPQHF
v_call: TRBV27
d_call: .
clone_size: .
j_call: TRBJ1-5

cdr3_nt: TGTGCCAGCAGCCCGGGACTAGCGACCGCCTACGAGCAGTACTTC
cdr3_aa: CASSPGLATAYEQYF
v_call: TRBV5-4
d_call: TRBD2
clone_size: .
j_call: TRBJ2-7

cdr3_nt: TGTGCCAGCAGTGAGGGGGGTGTAGAGACCCAGTACTTC
cdr3_aa: CASSEGGVETQYF
v_call: TRBV6-1
d_call: .
clone_size: .
j_call: TRBJ2-5

cdr3_nt: TGTGCCAGCAGTCTGACAGGGGAGAATGAAAAACTGTTTTTT
cdr3_aa: CASSLTGENEKLFF
v_call: TRBV6-5
d_call: TRBD1
clone_size: .
j_call: TRBJ1-4

cdr3_nt: TGTGCCAGCAGCTTACGGGGACAGGGGGGCACTGAAGCTTTCTTT
cdr3_aa: CASSLRGQGGTEAFF
v_call: TRBV7-9
d_call: TRBD1
clone_size: few
j_call: TRBJ1-1

cdr3_nt: TGTGCCAGCAGCTTAACCGGGACGGAGGAGTATGGCTACACCTTC
cdr3_aa: CASSLTGTEEYGYTF
v_call: TRBV5-5
d_call: .
clone_size: .
j_call: TRBJ1-2

cdr3_nt: TGCGCCAGCAGCCAAGGGGTCAGTCTCCAATATGAAGCTTTCTTT
cdr3_aa: CASSQGVSLQYEAFF
v_call: TRBV4-3
d_call: .
clone_size: .
j_call: TRBJ1-1

cdr3_nt: TGTGCCAGCAGTTTATCCAAGGGGGGAGCAAACACCATATATTTT
cdr3_aa: CASSLSKGGANTIYF
v_call: TRBV28
d_call: .
clone_size: .
j_call: TRBJ1-3

cdr3_nt: TGTGCCAGCATCCGGCAGCCAGGAGAGACCCAGTACTTC
cdr3_aa: CASIRQPGETQYF
v_call: TRBV6-5
d_call: .
clone_size: .
j_call: TRBJ2-5

cdr3_nt: TGTGCCTGGACCGGGACAGGGGGGAATCAGCCCCAGCATTTT
cdr3_aa: CAWTGTGGNQPQHF
v_call: TRBV30
d_call: TRBD1
clone_size: .
j_call: TRBJ1-5

cdr3_nt: TGTGCCAGCAGCCCCTTAGGGGGCCACCAAGAGACCCAGTACTTC
cdr3_aa: CASSPLGGHQETQYF
v_call: TRBV7-9
d_call: TRBD1
clone_size: .
j_call: TRBJ2-5

cdr3_nt: TGCGCCAGCAGCTCGGCGGGGGAGCGTGGCTACACCTTC
cdr3_aa: CASSSAGERGYTF
v_call: TRBV5-1
d_call: .
clone_size: .
j_call: TRBJ1-2

cdr3_nt: TGTGCCAGCAGCCAAGATCAGGTAGCGGGGGGGCGGGATGAGCAGTTCTTC
cdr3_aa: CASSQDQVAGGRDEQFF
v_call: TRBV4-2
d_call: TRBD2
clone_size: .
j_call: TRBJ2-1

cdr3_nt: TGTGCCAGCAGGGAACCGGGACAGGGAGGGGGAAACACTGAAGCTTTCTTT
cdr3_aa: CASREPGQGGGNTEAFF
v_call: TRBV25-1
d_call: TRBD1
clone_size: .
j_call: TRBJ1-1

cdr3_nt: TGTGCCAGCAGCCAAGATCCGGAGGGGGCGGATACGCAGTATTTT
cdr3_aa: CASSQDPEGADTQYF
v_call: TRBV14
d_call: .
clone_size: .
j_call: TRBJ2-3

cdr3_nt: TGTGCCGGCAGTGAACTATCGGGACTAGCGGGAGTACGCGAGCAGTACTTC
cdr3_aa: CAGSELSGLAGVREQYF
v_call: TRBV6-1
d_call: TRBD2
clone_size: .
j_call: TRBJ2-7

cdr3_nt: TGTGCCATCAGTGAGCAGGACAGGGAAGGGCAGTACTTC
cdr3_aa: CAISEQDREGQYF
v_call: TRBV10-3
d_call: TRBD1
clone_size: .
j_call: TRBJ2-7

cdr3_nt: TGTGCCAGCAGTTACTCCGGGAGCGAGGACTATGGCTACACCTTC
cdr3_aa: CASSYSGSEDYGYTF
v_call: TRBV6-5
d_call: .
clone_size: once
j_call: TRBJ1-2

cdr3_nt: TGTGCCAGCAGCTTGGGACCGTTGGTCGGGGAGCTGTTTTTT
cdr3_aa: CASSLGPLVGELFF
v_call: TRBV5-5
d_call: .
clone_size: once
j_call: TRBJ2-2

cdr3_nt: TGTGCCAGCAGCTTAGCGGGGGGGCTAACCTACGAGCAGTACTTC
cdr3_aa: CASSLAGGLTYEQYF
v_call: TRBV7-2
d_call: .
clone_size: once
j_call: TRBJ2-7

cdr3_nt: TGCGCCAGCAGCCCCGGCCCCCGGACAGCGGTGAATGGCTACACCTTC
cdr3_aa: CASSPGPRTAVNGYTF
v_call: TRBV5-1
d_call: .
clone_size: .
j_call: TRBJ1-2

cdr3_nt: TGCGCCAGCAGCCATAGTCAGGGTTCCCCATACGAGCAGTACTTC
cdr3_aa: CASSHSQGSPYEQYF
v_call: TRBV4-1
d_call: .
clone_size: .
j_call: TRBJ2-7

cdr3_nt: TGTGCTAGCAGCTTGGATAGCTCCTACAATGAGCAGTTCTTC
cdr3_aa: CASSLDSSYNEQFF
v_call: TRBV7-7
d_call: .
clone_size: .
j_call: TRBJ2-1

cdr3_nt: TGCGCCAGCAGTGTGCTATGGGGAAGGGAGCAGTACTTC
cdr3_aa: CASSVLWGREQYF
v_call: TRBV10-1
d_call: .
clone_size: .
j_call: TRBJ2-7

cdr3_nt: TGTGCCAGCAGGGCCGGGACTACAGGCTACGAGCAGTACTTC
cdr3_aa: CASRAGTTGYEQYF
v_call: TRBV6-1
d_call: TRBD2
clone_size: .
j_call: TRBJ2-7

cdr3_nt: TGTGCCAGCAGTGAAGGTTGGACGGGGGGGCTTGCTTTTACAGATACGCAGTATTTT
cdr3_aa: CASSEGWTGGLAFTDTQYF
v_call: TRBV6-1
d_call: TRBD2
clone_size: .
j_call: TRBJ2-3

cdr3_nt: TGTGCCTGTACACAGGGACGAGAGACCCAGTACTTC
cdr3_aa: CACTQGRETQYF
v_call: TRBV30
d_call: .
clone_size: .
j_call: TRBJ2-5

cdr3_nt: TGTGCCAGCAGTTTACCCCGCTCTGGAAACACCATATATTTT
cdr3_aa: CASSLPRSGNTIYF
v_call: TRBV28
d_call: .
clone_size: .
j_call: TRBJ1-3

cdr3_nt: TGTGCCAGCAGCGTAGGGTTAGGGGGAAACACCATATATTTT
cdr3_aa: CASSVGLGGNTIYF
v_call: TRBV9
d_call: .
clone_size: .
j_call: TRBJ1-3

cdr3_nt: TGTGCCAGCAGCCCCGGGACTGTAGGAAACACCATATATTTT
cdr3_aa: CASSPGTVGNTIYF
v_call: TRBV6-6
d_call: .
clone_size: .
j_call: TRBJ1-3

cdr3_nt: TGTGCCAGCAGCTTAATAGCGGGGGGCGGGGAGACCCAGTACTTC
cdr3_aa: CASSLIAGGGETQYF
v_call: TRBV7-6
d_call: TRBD2
clone_size: .
j_call: TRBJ2-5

cdr3_nt: TGTGCCAGCAGCTTAGGACAGGGATCCCTGGGTGAAAAACTGTTTTTT
cdr3_aa: CASSLGQGSLGEKLFF
v_call: TRBV13
d_call: .
clone_size: .
j_call: TRBJ1-4

cdr3_nt: TGTGCCAGCAGTTCAGGGTCCCCATATGGCTACACCTTC
cdr3_aa: CASSSGSPYGYTF
v_call: TRBV27
d_call: .
clone_size: .
j_call: TRBJ1-2

cdr3_nt: TGTGCCAGCAGCGAGCTGCGCCGGGACCATGGCTACACCTTC
cdr3_aa: CASSELRRDHGYTF
v_call: TRBV9
d_call: .
clone_size: .
j_call: TRBJ1-2